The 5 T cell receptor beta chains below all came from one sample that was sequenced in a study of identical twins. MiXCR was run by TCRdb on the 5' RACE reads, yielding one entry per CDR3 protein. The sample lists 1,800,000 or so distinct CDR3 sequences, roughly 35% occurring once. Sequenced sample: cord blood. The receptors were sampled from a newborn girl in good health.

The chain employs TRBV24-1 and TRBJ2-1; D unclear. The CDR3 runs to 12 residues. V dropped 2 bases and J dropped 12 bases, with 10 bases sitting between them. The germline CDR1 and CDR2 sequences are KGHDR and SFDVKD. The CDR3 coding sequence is TGTGCCACCAGTGATTCCACCCCGGCGCAGTTCTTC. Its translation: CATSDSTPAQFF.

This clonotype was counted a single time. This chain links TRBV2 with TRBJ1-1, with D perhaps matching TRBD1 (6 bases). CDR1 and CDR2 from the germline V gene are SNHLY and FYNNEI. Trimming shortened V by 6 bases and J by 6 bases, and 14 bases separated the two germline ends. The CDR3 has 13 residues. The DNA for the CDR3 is TGTGCCAGCAGGGCAACAGGGACCGCTGAAGCTTTCTTT. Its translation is CASRATGTAEAFF.

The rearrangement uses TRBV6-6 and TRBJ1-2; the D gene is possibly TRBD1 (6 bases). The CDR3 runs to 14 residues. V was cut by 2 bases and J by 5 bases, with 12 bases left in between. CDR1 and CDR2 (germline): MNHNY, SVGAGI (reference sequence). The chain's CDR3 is CASSYDGTPYGYTF. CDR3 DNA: TGTGCCAGCAGTTACGACGGGACACCTTATGGCTACACCTTC.

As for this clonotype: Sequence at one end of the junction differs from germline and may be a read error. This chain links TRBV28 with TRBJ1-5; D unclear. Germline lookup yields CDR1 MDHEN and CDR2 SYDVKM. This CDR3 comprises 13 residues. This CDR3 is CASSSGTYQPHHF. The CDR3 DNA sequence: TGTGCCAGCAGTTCTGGCACCTATCAGCCCCACCATTTT.

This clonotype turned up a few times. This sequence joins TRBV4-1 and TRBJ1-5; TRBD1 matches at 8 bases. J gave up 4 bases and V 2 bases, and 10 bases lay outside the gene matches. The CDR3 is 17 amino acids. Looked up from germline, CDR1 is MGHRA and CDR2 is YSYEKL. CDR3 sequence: CASSQTPSRDRNQPQHF. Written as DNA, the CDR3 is TGCGCCAGCAGCCAAACCCCGTCCCGGGACAGGAATCAGCCCCAGCATTTT.